Each of the 21 T cell receptor beta chains below was sequenced from the same sample in a study of T cells in Graves' hyperthyroidism and ophthalmopathy. Regions amplified from RNA transcripts were the TCR beta CDR3 regions. Researchers ran a first-round RT-PCR on the TCR CDR3 using the HTBI primer set. A single record per CDR3 protein comes from TCRdb applying MiXCR to the multiplex PCR reads. Of hundreds of thousands of distinct CDR3 sequences detected, just under 20% appear once; the ten largest clones hold over 45%. The sequencing sample was made of blood. The receptors were sampled from a man in his forties with Graves' ophthalmopathy.

This clonotype was detected a few times. The chain has TRBV9 and TRBJ1-3; D unresolved. Germline loops: CDR1 SGDLS, CDR2 YYNGEE. This CDR3 region has 13 residues. Trimming stripped 4 bases from V and 0 bases from J, with 5 bases between. The CDR3 region is CASSHVSGNTIYF. CDR3 DNA: TGTGCCAGCAGCCACGTCTCTGGAAACACCATATATTTT.

A word on this clonotype: It may be a read error: a sequence one base away is much more abundant. The V gene is TRBV7-9, the J gene TRBJ1-5; D gene unclear. The length of the CDR3 is 18 residues. The germline V gene has CDR1 SEHNR and CDR2 FQNEAQ (reference sequence). The chain's CDR3 is CAGSLEPLAVHSNQPQHF. DNA of the CDR3: TGTGCCGGCAGCTTAGAACCATTGGCCGTACATAGCAATCAGCCCCAGCATTTT.

The rearrangement uses TRBV12-5 and TRBJ2-7; D may be TRBD1 or TRBD2 (5 bases each). V was shortened by 6 bases and J by 2 bases, with 14 bases between the two germline ends. Germline V gene lookup returns CDR1 LGHNT and CDR2 FRNRAP. The CDR3 runs 14 residues. The CDR3 DNA is TGTGCTAGTGGCTCTGGGACGGCTACCTACGAGCAGTACTTC. Translated, it gives CASGSGTATYEQYF. Looking up the rest from reference TRBV12-5 and TRBJ2-7 gives the full variable domain: DARVTQTPRHKVTEMGQEVTMRCQPILGHNTVFWYRQTMMQGLELLAYFRNRAPLDDSGMPKDRFSAEMPDATLATLKIQPSEPRDSAVYFCASGSGTATYEQYFGPGTRLTVT.

For this clonotype: A clone one base away is much larger, so this may be a read error. CDR3 in amino acids: CASSPWTSGPDAQYF. The CDR3 nucleotides read TGTGCCAGCAGCCCTTGGACTAGCGGACCAGATGCGCAGTATTTT. The chain joins TRBV3-1 to TRBJ2-3, with TRBD2 matching over 10 bases. There are 15 residues in the CDR3. The germline V gene encodes CDR1 LGHDT and CDR2 YNNKEL (reference sequence).

With regard to this clonotype: A much larger clone is a single base away; this may be a read error. The chain couples TRBV7-2 to TRBJ2-7, with D tentatively TRBD2 (5 bases). The V gene lost 4 bases and the J gene lost 7 bases, with 26 bases spanning the gap. The CDR3 extends over 17 amino acids. CDR1 and CDR2 from the germline V gene are SGHTA and FQGNSA. The CDR3 reads CASSSQLLAGPRDEQYF. DNA of the CDR3: TGTGCCAGCAGCTCCCAATTATTAGCTGGTCCGAGGGATGAGCAGTACTTC.

With regard to this clonotype: Possible read error: a much larger clone is one base away. The rearrangement uses TRBV11-2 and TRBJ2-5; 8 bases align to TRBD2. CDR3 length: 18 amino acids. Germline V gene data show CDR1 as SGHAT and CDR2 as FQNNGV. V shed 10 bases and J 5 bases; nucleotides not matched to a gene: 24. CDR3 loop: CANRERVVGGAIGETQYF. The CDR3, as DNA: TGTGCCAACAGGGAGAGGGTAGTCGGGGGGGCGATTGGGGAGACCCAGTACTTC.

The sample holds many counts of this clonotype. The J gene is TRBJ2-5, the V gene TRBV3-1; D not resolved. Germline V gene lookup returns CDR1 LGHDT and CDR2 YNNKEL (reference sequence). Trimming shortened V by 2 bases and J by 2 bases, and 9 bases separated the two germline ends. The CDR3 has 14 residues. This chain's CDR3 is CASSQPPQQETQYF. DNA of the CDR3: TGTGCCAGCAGCCAACCCCCACAGCAAGAGACCCAGTACTTC.

This clonotype turned up a few times. The chain is built from TRBV18 and TRBJ1-4; unclear D gene. The CDR3 is 15 amino acids. The germline V gene encodes CDR1 KGHSH and CDR2 LQKENI. The V gene lost 8 bases and the J gene lost 4 bases, with 17 bases spanning the gap. This CDR3 is CASSGRAAFNEKLFF. CDR3 bases: TGTGCCAGCAGCGGACGGGCCGCCTTTAATGAAAAACTGTTTTTT.

This clonotype has a handful of counts. The chain links TRBV6-1 to TRBJ2-1, with 11 bases that match TRBD1. Germline lookup yields CDR1 MNHNS and CDR2 SASEGT. Trimming at V came to 6 bases and at J to 1 base, leaving 2 bases not matched to a gene. The CDR3 has 15 amino acids. For the CDR3, the DNA is TGTGCCAGCAGGGGGACAGGGGGATCCTACAATGAGCAGTTCTTC. As protein: CASRGTGGSYNEQFF.

This clonotype came up once. CDR3 coding DNA: TGTGCCAGCAGTTACTCGGTGCTCGAGCGGGGGGCCCCGGGACAAAACTATGGCTACACCTTC. As protein: CASSYSVLERGAPGQNYGYTF. The gene calls are TRBV6-6 and TRBJ1-2, with D tentatively TRBD1 (6 bases). Germline V gene data show CDR1 as MNHNY and CDR2 as SVGAGI (reference sequence). The V end lost 0 bases, the J end lost 2 bases, and 28 bases lay between the germline ends. There are 21 residues in the CDR3.

On this clonotype: At one end the junction does not follow the germline gene, possibly because of a read error. The chain joins TRBV20-1 to TRBJ1-3, with TRBD1 identical over 9 bases. The length of the CDR3 is 14 residues. Per the germline V gene, CDR1 is DFQATT and CDR2 is SNEGSKA (reference sequence). The CDR3 region has the DNA TGCAGTGCTACCGGGACAGGGTCTGGAAACGCCATATATTTT. Residues: CSATGTGSGNAIYF.

This clonotype was seen ten or more times. The chain has TRBV2 and TRBJ2-2; D uncertain. CDR1 SNHLY and CDR2 FYNNEI come from the germline V gene. Trimming took off 7 bases at V and 3 bases at J, with 6 bases between the two ends. CDR3 length: 12 residues. The CDR3 spells CASIGDTGELFF. CDR3 coding DNA: TGTGCCAGCATAGGCGACACCGGGGAGCTGTTTTTT. Supplemented by reference TRBV2 and TRBJ2-2, the full variable domain reads EPEVTQTPSHQVTQMGQEVILRCVPISNHLYFYWYRQILGQKVEFLVSFYNNEISEKSEIFDDQFSVERPDGSNFTLKIRSTKLEDSAMYFCASIGDTGELFFGEGSRLTVL.

This clonotype was counted at least ten times. V usage is TRBV28 and J usage is TRBJ1-1; weak D call: TRBD1 (6 bases). The CDR3 has 15 residues. Germline loops: CDR1 MDHEN, CDR2 SYDVKM. V was shortened by 9 bases and J by 1 base, with 18 bases between the two germline ends. CDR3 coding DNA: TGTGCCAGTAAGGGGGGGGGCGCGGGGAACACTGAAGCTTTCTTT. Translation: CASKGGGAGNTEAFF.

This clonotype was seen more than once but under ten times. This rearrangement joins TRBV10-3 to TRBJ2-7; 7 bases are a match to TRBD1. The germline CDR1 and CDR2 sequences are ENHRY and SYGVKD. Trimming removed 3 bases from V and 2 bases from J; junction bases left unmatched: 7. The CDR3 sequence is 15 residues long. The chain's CDR3 is CAISDPTGSPYEQYF. Here the CDR3 DNA reads TGTGCCATCAGTGACCCGACAGGGTCGCCCTACGAGCAGTACTTC.

The chain employs TRBV20-1 and TRBJ1-5; 7 nucleotides agree with TRBD1. V shed 8 bases and J 2 bases; nucleotides not matched to a gene: 12. CDR1 DFQATT and CDR2 SNEGSKA come from the germline V gene (reference sequence). The CDR3 consists of 15 residues. The CDR3 is CSHNDARGGNQPQHF. DNA of the CDR3: TGCAGTCACAACGACGCCAGGGGGGGCAATCAGCCCCAGCATTTT.

In this sample, this clonotype turned up many times. The V gene is TRBV18, the J gene TRBJ1-4; TRBD1 matches 8 bases. Germline V gene sequence: CDR1 KGHSH, CDR2 LQKENI. V trimming: 6 bases; J trimming: 3 bases; junction bases outside the gene matches: 6. The CDR3 has 15 residues. CDR3 in DNA: TGTGCCAGCTCGCCGGACAGGGCCTCTAATGAAAAACTGTTTTTT. Amino acid sequence: CASSPDRASNEKLFF.

As to this clonotype: A much larger clone lies a single base off, so this may be a read error. The V and J genes are TRBV3-1 and TRBJ2-7; a weak D match, TRBD2 (6 bases). The CDR3 loop spans 13 amino acids. Germline V lookup: CDR1 LGHDT, CDR2 YNNKEL (reference sequence). CDR3 region: CASRQAGLYEQYF. As DNA, the CDR3 is TGTGCCAGCCGCCAAGCAGGACTATACGAGCAGTACTTC.

This clonotype was seen a handful of times. J is TRBJ1-2 and V is TRBV29-1; D unresolved. Per the germline V gene, CDR1 is SQVTM and CDR2 is ANQGSEA. CDR3 length: 13 amino acids. Trimming pared 3 bases from V and 4 bases from J, leaving 12 bases between. CDR3 amino acids: CSVEAAGSYGYTF. CDR3 coding DNA: TGCAGCGTTGAGGCCGCGGGCTCCTATGGCTACACCTTC. Full variable domain (remainder filled in from reference TRBV29-1 and TRBJ1-2): SAVISQKPSRDICQRGTSLTIQCQVDSQVTMMFWYRQQPGQSLTLIATANQGSEATYESGFVIDKFPISRPNLTFSTLTVSNMSPEDSSIYLCSVEAAGSYGYTFGSGTRLTVV.

This clonotype was seen ten or more times. J is TRBJ2-4 and V is TRBV7-2; tentatively, D is TRBD1 or TRBD2 (7 bases each). Germline CDR1 is SGHTA and CDR2 is FQGNSA. V shed 7 bases and J shed 7 bases, with 14 bases lying between them. The CDR3 totals 13 residues. The CDR3, as DNA: TGTGCCAGCAAATTCCAGGGGGGGAACATTCAGTACTTC. The encoded protein is CASKFQGGNIQYF. The variable domain in full, completed from reference TRBV7-2 and TRBJ2-4, reads GAGVSQSPSNKVTEKGKDVELRCDPISGHTALYWYRQSLGQGLEFLIYFQGNSAPDKSGLPSDRFSAERTGGSVSTLTIQRTQQEDSAVYLCASKFQGGNIQYFGAGTRLSVL.

The V gene is TRBV18, the J gene TRBJ1-6; possible D gene TRBD1, 6 bases. Trimming shortened V by 2 bases and J by 10 bases, and 15 bases separated the two germline ends. Germline CDR1 KGHSH, CDR2 LQKENI. The CDR3 covers 15 residues. CDR3 DNA: TGTGCCAGCTCACCAAGACAGGAGGGGAAATCACCCCTCCACTTT. This sequence encodes CASSPRQEGKSPLHF.

This clonotype appeared many times. V gene TRBV28 combines with J gene TRBJ2-1; D gene uncertain. Deletions cut 3 bases from V and 0 bases from J, with 6 bases between. The CDR3 runs to 14 residues. Looked up from germline, CDR1 is MDHEN and CDR2 is SYDVKM. CDR3 region: CASSLKGSYNEQFF. Written as DNA, the CDR3 is TGTGCCAGCAGTTTGAAGGGCTCCTACAATGAGCAGTTCTTC.